Listed here are 9 T cell receptor beta chains from one sample, sequenced in a study of CD8 T cells in Susac syndrome. The RNA input was about 0.5 to 1 ug, and it was reverse transcribed with random hexamers. A single record per CDR3 protein comes from TCRdb applying MiXCR to the immunoSEQ multiplex PCR reads. Of 80,000 or so distinct CDR3 sequences in the sample, about 96% were seen once. The sequenced material came from CD8+ T cells from PBMCs. Receptors were obtained from a human donor with Susac syndrome.

V is TRBV12-3 or TRBV12-4 and J is TRBJ2-5, with D possibly TRBD1 on 6 matching bases. The CDR3 extends over 15 amino acids. V lost 3 bases, J lost 5 bases, and 16 bases lay in between. CDR3 coding DNA: TGTGCCAGCAGTTTGTTTACAGGGCATCCGGAGACCCAGTACTTC. This encodes CASSLFTGHPETQYF.

V usage is TRBV20-1 and J usage is TRBJ2-3, with D possibly matching TRBD2 (6 bases). With 4 bases removed from V and 6 bases from J, the gap between germline ends came to 29 bases. From germline, CDR1 is DFQATT and CDR2 SNEGSKA (reference sequence). There are 18 residues in the CDR3. Here the CDR3 DNA reads TGCAGTGCTACCCCTGCGGAGGGTGGGTCCCTCTGGAAGGATACGCAGTATTTT. It encodes CSATPAEGGSLWKDTQYF.

This clonotype was found once. This chain links TRBV27 with TRBJ1-5; TRBD1 matches at 7 bases. This CDR3 is 15 amino acids long. V shed 8 bases, J shed 3 bases, and the junction held 10 bases outside the gene matches. Germline V gene sequence: CDR1 MNHEY, CDR2 SMNVEV (reference sequence). CDR3 coding DNA: TGTGCCAGCCGAGGGACAGAAATCCTCAATCAGCCCCAGCATTTT. It encodes CASRGTEILNQPQHF.

The V call is TRBV19, the J call TRBJ1-1; weak D call: TRBD1 (5 bases). Trimming shortened V by 5 bases and J by 1 base, and 14 bases separated the two germline ends. The germline V gene encodes CDR1 LNHDA and CDR2 SQIVND (reference sequence). The CDR3 runs to 15 residues. The DNA for the CDR3 is TGTGCCAGTAGTGACGCCCCTGGGGGGAACACTGAAGCTTTCTTT. Protein product: CASSDAPGGNTEAFF.

CDR3 sequence (DNA): TGTGCCAGCAGTCTGGGGACAGCGAACACTGAAGCTTTCTTT. Protein: CASSLGTANTEAFF. This chain connects TRBV12-3 or TRBV12-4 to TRBJ1-1, with 7 positions matching TRBD1. The CDR3 runs 14 residues. V lost 5 bases, J lost 1 base, and 4 bases stayed unmatched.

This sequence joins TRBV9 and TRBJ1-2; no firm D call. V was pared by 3 bases and J by 8 bases, with 5 bases between. The CDR3 has 10 amino acids. The germline V gene has CDR1 SGDLS and CDR2 YYNGEE. CDR3 residues: CASSGYGYTF. CDR3 sequence (DNA): TGTGCCAGCAGCGGCTACGGCTACACCTTC.

The rearrangement joins TRBV28 to TRBJ2-1; the match to TRBD1 covers 7 bases. This CDR3 is built from 15 residues. V lost 7 bases, J lost 10 bases, and 16 bases stayed unmatched. Germline V gene lookup returns CDR1 MDHEN and CDR2 SYDVKM. CDR3 DNA sequence: TGTGCCAGCACCTTGGAGACAGGGCCAACGGACGAGCAGTTCTTC. Translating gives CASTLETGPTDEQFF.

This chain uses TRBV29-1 with TRBJ2-3; the D is unclear. In germline, CDR1 is SQVTM, CDR2 ANQGSEA. CDR3 length equals 11 residues. Trimming removed 5 bases from V and 4 bases from J, with 7 bases in between. CDR3 sequence: CSVFDADTQYF. Written as DNA, the CDR3 is TGCAGCGTTTTTGACGCAGATACGCAGTATTTT.

CDR3 sequence (DNA): TGCAGCGCGGACAGGGACAGTTCCAGAGAGACCCAGTACTTC. As protein: CSADRDSSRETQYF. J is TRBJ2-5 and V is TRBV29-1; 8 nucleotides agree with TRBD1. Germline CDR1 reads SQVTM; CDR2 reads ANQGSEA. V lost 7 bases and J lost 4; bases outside the gene matches: 11. The CDR3 contains 14 residues.